This T cell receptor beta chain was sequenced for a study of T-cell reconstitution after alpha-beta-depleted transplantation in children. The CDR3 loop spans 17 amino acids. Germline CDR1 and CDR2: DFQATT and SNEGSKA (reference sequence). The V and J ends lost 0 bases and 2 bases, in that order; junction bases with no gene match: 8. This clonotype was detected only a few times. As yet, its antigen is unknown. Study-wide results and caveats: Approximately two months post-transplant, alpha-beta T cells reportedly originated from several hundred expanded graft clones. After transplant, high TCRbeta diversity at day 60 in some patients arose from surviving recipient T cells and thymic progenitors. Among T cells one year after transplant, newly produced cells accounted for most counts and diversity.

As it was prepared, the TCRbeta library received unique molecular identifiers. In TCRdb, the PCR reads were re-called with MiXCR into one record per CDR3 protein. Of some 260,000 distinct CDR3 sequences detected, roughly a quarter appear once; the ten largest clones hold 4.5% to 5.5%. The source material was PBMCs, mostly from graft donor cells, sampled 360 days after TCRalphabeta/CD19-depleted stem cell transplant. V is TRBV20-1 and J is TRBJ2-2, with TRBD2 matching over 8 bases. This receptor was identified in a female patient between 2 and 15 years old who had a stem cell transplant for congenital amegakaryocytic thrombocytopenia, so the T cells may come from the graft donor. The CDR3: CSARDLAGPSNTGELFF. The CDR3, as DNA: TGCAGTGCTAGAGACCTAGCGGGTCCTTCCAACACCGGGGAGCTGTTTTTT.